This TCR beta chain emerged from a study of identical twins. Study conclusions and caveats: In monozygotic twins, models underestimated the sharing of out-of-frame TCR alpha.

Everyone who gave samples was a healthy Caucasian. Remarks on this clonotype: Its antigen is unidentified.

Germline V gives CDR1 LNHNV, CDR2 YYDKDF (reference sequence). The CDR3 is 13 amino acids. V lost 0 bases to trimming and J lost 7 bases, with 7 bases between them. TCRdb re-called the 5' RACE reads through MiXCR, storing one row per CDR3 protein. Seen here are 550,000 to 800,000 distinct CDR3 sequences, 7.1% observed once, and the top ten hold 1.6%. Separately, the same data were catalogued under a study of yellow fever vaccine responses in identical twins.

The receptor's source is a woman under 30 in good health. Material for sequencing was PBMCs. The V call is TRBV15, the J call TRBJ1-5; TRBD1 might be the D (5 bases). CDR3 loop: CATSRDRGQPQHF. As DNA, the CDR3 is TGTGCCACCAGCAGAGATCGGGGGCAGCCCCAGCATTTT.